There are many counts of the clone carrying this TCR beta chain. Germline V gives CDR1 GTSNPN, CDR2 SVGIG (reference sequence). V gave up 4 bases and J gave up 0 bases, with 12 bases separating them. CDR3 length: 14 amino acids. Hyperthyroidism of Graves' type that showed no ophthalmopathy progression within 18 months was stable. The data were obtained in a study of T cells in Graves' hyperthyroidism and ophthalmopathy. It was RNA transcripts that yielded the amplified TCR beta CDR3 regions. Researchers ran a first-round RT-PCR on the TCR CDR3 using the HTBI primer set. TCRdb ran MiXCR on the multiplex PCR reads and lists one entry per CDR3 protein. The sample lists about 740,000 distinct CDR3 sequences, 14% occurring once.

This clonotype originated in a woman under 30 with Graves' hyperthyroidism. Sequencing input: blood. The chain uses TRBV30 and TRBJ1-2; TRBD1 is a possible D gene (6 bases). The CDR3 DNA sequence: TGTGCCTGGAACGGACAGAACTCTAACTATGGCTACACCTTC. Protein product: CAWNGQNSNYGYTF.